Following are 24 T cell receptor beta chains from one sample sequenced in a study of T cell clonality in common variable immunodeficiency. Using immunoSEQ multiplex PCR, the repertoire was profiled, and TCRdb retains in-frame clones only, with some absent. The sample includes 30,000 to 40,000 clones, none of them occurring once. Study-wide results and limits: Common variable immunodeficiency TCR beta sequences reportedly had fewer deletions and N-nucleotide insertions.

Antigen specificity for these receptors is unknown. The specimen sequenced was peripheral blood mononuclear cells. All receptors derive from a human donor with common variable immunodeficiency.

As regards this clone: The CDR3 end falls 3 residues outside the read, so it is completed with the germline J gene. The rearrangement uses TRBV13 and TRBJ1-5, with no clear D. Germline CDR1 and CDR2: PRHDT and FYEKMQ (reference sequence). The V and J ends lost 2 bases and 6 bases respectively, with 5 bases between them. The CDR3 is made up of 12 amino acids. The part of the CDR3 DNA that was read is TGTGCCAGCAGCTTAAGAGGTCAGCCC. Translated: CASSLRGQP. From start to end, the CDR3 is CASSLRGQPQHF.

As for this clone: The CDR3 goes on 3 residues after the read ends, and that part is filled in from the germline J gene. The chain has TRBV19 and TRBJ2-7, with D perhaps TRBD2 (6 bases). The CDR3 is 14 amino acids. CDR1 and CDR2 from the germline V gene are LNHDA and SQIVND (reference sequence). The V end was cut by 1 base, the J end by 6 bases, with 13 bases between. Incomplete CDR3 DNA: TGTGCCAGTAGTATAGGTGGTAGCGGTCCCGAG. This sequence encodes CASSIGGSGPE. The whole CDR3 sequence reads CASSIGGSGPEQYF.

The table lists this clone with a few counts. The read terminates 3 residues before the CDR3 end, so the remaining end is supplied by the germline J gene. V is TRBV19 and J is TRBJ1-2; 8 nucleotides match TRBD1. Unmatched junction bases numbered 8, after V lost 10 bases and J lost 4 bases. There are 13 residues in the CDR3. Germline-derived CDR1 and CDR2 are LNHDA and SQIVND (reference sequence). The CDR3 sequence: CATSQGEIYGYTF. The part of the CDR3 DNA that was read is TGTGCCACTTCACAGGGGGAGATCTATGGC.

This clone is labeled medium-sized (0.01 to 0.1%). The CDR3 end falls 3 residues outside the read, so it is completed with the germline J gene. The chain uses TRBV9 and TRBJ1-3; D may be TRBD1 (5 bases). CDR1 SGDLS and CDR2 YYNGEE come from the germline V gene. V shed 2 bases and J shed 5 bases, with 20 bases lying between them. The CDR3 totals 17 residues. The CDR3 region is CASSVKPVGTPRNTIYF. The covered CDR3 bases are TGTGCCAGCAGCGTGAAACCGGTGGGGACTCCCCGAAACACC.

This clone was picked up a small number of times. This chain's CDR3 is CASSLAGAGNTIYF. CDR3 DNA, as far as it was read: TGTGCCAGCAGCTTAGCGGGGGCTGGAAACACC. The V gene is TRBV5-6, the J gene TRBJ1-3; maybe TRBD1 (5 bases). The read ends 3 residues before the CDR3 terminus; that terminus is restored from the germline J gene. This CDR3 spans 14 amino acids. Trimming took 2 bases from V and 2 from J, leaving 8 bases between them. Germline CDR1 is SGHDT and CDR2 is YYEEEE.

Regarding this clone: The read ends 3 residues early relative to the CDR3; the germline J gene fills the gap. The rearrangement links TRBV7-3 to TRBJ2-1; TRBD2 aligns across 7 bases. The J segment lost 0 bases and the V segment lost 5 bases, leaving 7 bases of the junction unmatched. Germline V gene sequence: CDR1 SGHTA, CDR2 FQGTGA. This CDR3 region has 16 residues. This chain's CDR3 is CASSVLAASSYNEQFF. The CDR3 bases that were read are TGTGCCAGCAGCGTCCTAGCGGCTAGCTCCTACAATGAG.

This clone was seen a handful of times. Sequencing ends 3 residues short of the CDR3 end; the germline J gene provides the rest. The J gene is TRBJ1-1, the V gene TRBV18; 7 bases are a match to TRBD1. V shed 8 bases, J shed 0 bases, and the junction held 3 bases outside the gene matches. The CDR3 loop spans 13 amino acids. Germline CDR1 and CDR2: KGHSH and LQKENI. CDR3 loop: CASGGGMNTEAFF. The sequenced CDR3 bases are TGTGCCAGCGGAGGGGGCATGAACACTGAA.

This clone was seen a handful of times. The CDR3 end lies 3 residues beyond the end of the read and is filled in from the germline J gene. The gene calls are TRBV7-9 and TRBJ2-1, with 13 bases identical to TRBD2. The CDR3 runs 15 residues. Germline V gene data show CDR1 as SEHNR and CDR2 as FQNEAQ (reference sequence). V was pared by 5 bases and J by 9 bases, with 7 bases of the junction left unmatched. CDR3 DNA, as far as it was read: TGTGCCAGCAGCCCGTGGACTAGCGGGAGCGGTGAG. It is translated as CASSPWTSGSGE. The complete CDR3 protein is CASSPWTSGSGEQFF.

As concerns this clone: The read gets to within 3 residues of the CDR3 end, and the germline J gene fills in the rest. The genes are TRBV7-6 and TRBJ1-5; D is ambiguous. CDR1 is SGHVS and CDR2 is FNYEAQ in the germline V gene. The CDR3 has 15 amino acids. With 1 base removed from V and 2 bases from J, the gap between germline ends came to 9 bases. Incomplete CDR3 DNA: TGTGCCAGCAGCTTAGGTCCTATGGGCAATCAGCCC. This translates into CASSLGPMGNQP. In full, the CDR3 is CASSLGPMGNQPQHF. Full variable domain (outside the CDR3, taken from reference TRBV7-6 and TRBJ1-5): GAGVSQSPRYKVTKRGQDVALRCDPISGHVSLYWYRQALGQGPEFLTYFNYEAQQDKSGLPNDRFSAERPEGSISTLTIQRTEQRDSAMYRCASSLGPMGNQPQHFGDGTRLSIL.

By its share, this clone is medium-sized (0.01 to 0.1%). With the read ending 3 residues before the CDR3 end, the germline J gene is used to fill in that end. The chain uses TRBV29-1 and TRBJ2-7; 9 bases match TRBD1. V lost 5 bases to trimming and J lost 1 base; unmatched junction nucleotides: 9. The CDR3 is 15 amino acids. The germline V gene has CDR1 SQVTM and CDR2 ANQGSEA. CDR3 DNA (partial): TGCAGCGTTCAAACAGGGGGCCTAAATTCCTACGAG. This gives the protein CSVQTGGLNSYE. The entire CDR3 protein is CSVQTGGLNSYEQYF.

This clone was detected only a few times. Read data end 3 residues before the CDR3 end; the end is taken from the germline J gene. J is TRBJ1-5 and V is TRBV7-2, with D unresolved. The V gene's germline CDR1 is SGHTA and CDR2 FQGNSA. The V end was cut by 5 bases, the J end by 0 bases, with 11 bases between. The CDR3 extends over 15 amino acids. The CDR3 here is CASSPQRNSNQPQHF. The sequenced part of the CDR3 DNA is TGTGCCAGCAGCCCCCAGCGAAATAGCAATCAGCCC. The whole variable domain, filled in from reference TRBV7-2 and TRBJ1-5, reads GAGVSQSPSNKVTEKGKDVELRCDPISGHTALYWYRQSLGQGLEFLIYFQGNSAPDKSGLPSDRFSAERTGGSVSTLTIQRTQQEDSAVYLCASSPQRNSNQPQHFGDGTRLSIL.

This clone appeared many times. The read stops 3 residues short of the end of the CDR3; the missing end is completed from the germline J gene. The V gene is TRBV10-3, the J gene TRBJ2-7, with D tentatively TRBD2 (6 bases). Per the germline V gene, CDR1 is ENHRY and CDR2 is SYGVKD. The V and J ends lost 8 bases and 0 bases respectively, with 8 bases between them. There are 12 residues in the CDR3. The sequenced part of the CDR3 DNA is TGTGCCATCTCGGGGGACTCCTACGAG. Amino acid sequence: CAISGDSYE. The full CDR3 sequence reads CAISGDSYEQYF.

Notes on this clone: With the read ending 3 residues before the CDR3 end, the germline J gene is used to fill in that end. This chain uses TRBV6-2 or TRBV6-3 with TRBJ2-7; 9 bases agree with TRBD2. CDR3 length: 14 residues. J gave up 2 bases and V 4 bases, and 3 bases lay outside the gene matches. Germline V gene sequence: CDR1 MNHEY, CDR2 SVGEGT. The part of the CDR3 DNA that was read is TGTGCCAGCAGTTCCGCGGGAGGGACCTACGAG. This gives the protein CASSSAGGTYE. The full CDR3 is CASSSAGGTYEQYF.

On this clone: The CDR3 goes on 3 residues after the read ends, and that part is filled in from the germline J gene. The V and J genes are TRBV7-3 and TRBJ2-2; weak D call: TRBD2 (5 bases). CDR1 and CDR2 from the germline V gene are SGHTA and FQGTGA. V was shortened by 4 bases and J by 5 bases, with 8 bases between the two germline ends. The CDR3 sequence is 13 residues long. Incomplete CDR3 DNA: TGTGCCAGCAGCTATACTAGAACCGGGGAG. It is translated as CASSYTRTGE. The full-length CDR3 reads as CASSYTRTGELFF.

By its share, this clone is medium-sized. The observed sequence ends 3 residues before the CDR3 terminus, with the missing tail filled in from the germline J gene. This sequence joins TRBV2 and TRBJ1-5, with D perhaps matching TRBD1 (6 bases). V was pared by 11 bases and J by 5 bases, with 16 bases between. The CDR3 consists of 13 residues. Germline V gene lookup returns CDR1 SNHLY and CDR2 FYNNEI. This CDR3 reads CAGHRDPDQPQHF. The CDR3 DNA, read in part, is TGTGCCGGCCACAGGGACCCGGATCAGCCC.

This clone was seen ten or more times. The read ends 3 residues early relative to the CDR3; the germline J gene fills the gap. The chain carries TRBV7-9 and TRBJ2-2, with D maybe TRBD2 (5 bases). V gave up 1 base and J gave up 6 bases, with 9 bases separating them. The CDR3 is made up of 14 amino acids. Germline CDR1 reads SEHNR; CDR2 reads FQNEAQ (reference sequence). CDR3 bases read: TGTGCCAGCAGCTTAGGAGGGTTGCCCGGGGAG. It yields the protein CASSLGGLPGE. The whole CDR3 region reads CASSLGGLPGELFF.

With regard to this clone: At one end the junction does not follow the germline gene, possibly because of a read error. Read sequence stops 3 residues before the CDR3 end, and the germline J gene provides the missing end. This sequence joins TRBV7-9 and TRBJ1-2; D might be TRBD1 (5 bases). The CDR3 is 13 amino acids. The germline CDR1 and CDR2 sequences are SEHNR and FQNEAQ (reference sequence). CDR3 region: CSSSLFREGGYTF. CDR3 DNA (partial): TGTTCCAGCAGCTTATTCAGGGAGGGCGGC.

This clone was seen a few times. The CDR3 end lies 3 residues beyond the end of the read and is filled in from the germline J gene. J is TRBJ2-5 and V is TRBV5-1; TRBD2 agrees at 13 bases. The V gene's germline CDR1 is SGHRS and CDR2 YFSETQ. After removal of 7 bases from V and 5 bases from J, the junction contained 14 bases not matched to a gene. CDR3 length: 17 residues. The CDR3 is CASAAQPGLAGSETQYF. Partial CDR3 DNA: TGCGCCAGCGCTGCCCAACCGGGACTAGCGGGATCTGAGACC.

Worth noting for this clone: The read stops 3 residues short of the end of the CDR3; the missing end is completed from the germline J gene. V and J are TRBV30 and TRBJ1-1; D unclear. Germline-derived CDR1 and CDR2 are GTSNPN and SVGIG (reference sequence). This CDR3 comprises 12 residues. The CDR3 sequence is CAWSILGDEAFF. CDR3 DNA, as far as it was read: TGTGCCTGGAGTATTCTCGGGGATGAG.

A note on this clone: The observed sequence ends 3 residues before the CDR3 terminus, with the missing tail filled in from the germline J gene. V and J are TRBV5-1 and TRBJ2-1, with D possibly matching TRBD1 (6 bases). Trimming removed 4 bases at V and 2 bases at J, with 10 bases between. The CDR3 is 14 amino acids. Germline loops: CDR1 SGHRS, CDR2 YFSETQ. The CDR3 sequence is CASSLGTTYNEQFF. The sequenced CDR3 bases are TGCGCCAGCAGCCTCGGGACAACCTACAATGAG. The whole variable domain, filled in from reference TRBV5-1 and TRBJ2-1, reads KAGVTQTPRYLIKTRGQQVTLSCSPISGHRSVSWYQQTPGQGLQFLFEYFSETQRNKGNFPGRFSGRQFSNSRSEMNVSTLELGDSALYLCASSLGTTYNEQFFGPGTRLTVL.

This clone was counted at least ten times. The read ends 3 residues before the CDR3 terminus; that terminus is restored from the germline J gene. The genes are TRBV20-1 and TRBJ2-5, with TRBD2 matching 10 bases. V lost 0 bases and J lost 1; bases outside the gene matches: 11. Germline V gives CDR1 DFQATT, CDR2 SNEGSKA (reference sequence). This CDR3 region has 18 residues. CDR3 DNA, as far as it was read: TGCAGTGCTAGAGATTTGTCAACTAGCGGGGTGCTCCAAGAGACC. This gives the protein CSARDLSTSGVLQET. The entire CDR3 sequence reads CSARDLSTSGVLQETQYF.

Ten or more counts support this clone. CDR3: CAWPPDSPSGANVLTF. CDR3 DNA (partial): TGTGCCTGGCCCCCGGACAGCCCTTCTGGGGCCAACGTC. J is TRBJ2-6 and V is TRBV30; D possibly corresponds to TRBD1 (6 bases). The read ends 3 residues early relative to the CDR3; the germline J gene fills the gap. Trimming stripped 5 bases from V and 1 base from J, with 15 bases between. CDR3 size: 16 residues. Germline V gives CDR1 GTSNPN, CDR2 SVGIG (reference sequence). Full variable domain (outside the CDR3, taken from reference TRBV30 and TRBJ2-6): SQTIHQWPATLVQPVGSPLSLECTVEGTSNPNLYWYRQAAGRGLQLLFYSVGIGQISSEVPQNLSASRPQDRQFILSSKKLLLSDSGFYLCAWPPDSPSGANVLTFGAGSRLTVL.

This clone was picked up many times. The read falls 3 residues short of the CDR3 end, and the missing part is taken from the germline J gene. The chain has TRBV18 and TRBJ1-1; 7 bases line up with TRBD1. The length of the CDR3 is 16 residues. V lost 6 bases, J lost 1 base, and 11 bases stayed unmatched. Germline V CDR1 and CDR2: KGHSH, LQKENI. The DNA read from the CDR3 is TGTGCCAGCTCCCCAGCTCGGGGGACAGCGAACACTGAA. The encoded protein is CASSPARGTANTE. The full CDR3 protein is CASSPARGTANTEAFF.

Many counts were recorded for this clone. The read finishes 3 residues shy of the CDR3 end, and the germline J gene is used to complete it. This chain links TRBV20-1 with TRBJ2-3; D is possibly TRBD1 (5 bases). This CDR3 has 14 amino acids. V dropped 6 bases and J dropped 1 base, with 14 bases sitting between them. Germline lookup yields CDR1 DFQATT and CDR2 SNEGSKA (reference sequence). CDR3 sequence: CSAPGLGRTDTQYF. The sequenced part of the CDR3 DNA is TGCAGTGCGCCAGGTTTGGGGCGCACAGATACG.